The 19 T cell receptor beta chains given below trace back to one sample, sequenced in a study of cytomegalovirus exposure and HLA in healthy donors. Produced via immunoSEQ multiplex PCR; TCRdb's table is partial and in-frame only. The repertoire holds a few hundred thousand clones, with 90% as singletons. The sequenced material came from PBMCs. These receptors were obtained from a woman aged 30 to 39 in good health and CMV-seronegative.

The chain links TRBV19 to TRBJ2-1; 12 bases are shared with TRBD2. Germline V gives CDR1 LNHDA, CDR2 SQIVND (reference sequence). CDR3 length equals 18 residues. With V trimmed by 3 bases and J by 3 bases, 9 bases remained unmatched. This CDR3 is CASSMPPTSGRLYNEQFF. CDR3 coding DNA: TGTGCCAGTAGTATGCCCCCTACTAGCGGGAGGCTCTACAATGAGCAGTTCTTC. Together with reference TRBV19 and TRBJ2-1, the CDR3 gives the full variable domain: DGGITQSPKYLFRKEGQNVTLSCEQNLNHDAMYWYRQDPGQGLRLIYYSQIVNDFQKGDIAEGYSVSREKKESFPLTVTSAQKNPTAFYLCASSMPPTSGRLYNEQFFGPGTRLTVL.

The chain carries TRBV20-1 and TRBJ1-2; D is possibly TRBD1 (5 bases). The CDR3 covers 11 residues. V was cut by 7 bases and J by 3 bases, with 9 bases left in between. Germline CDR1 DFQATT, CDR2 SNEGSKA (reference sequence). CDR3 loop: CSGIGDYGYTF. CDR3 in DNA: TGCAGTGGGATAGGGGACTATGGCTACACCTTC.

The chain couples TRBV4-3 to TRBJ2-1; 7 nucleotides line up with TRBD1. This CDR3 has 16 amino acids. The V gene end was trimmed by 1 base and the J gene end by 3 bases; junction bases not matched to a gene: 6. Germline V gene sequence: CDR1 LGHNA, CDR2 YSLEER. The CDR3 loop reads CASSQGVGGNYNEQFF. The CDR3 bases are TGCGCCAGCAGCCAAGGGGTAGGGGGCAACTACAATGAGCAGTTCTTC.

CDR3 sequence: CASSPLASTKNIQYF. The CDR3 coding sequence is TGTGCCAGCAGCCCGCTGGCATCGACCAAAAACATTCAGTACTTC. V usage is TRBV6-5 and J usage is TRBJ2-4; no clear D gene. Per the germline V gene, CDR1 is MNHEY and CDR2 is SVGAGI. This CDR3 region has 15 residues. V lost 6 bases and J 2 bases, leaving 14 bases between the germline ends.

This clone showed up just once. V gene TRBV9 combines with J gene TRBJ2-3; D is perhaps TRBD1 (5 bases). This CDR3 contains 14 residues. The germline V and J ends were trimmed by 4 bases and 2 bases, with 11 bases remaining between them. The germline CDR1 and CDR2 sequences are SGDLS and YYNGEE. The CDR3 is CASSTTGATDTQYF. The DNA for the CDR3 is TGTGCCAGCAGCACCACAGGAGCCACAGATACGCAGTATTTT.

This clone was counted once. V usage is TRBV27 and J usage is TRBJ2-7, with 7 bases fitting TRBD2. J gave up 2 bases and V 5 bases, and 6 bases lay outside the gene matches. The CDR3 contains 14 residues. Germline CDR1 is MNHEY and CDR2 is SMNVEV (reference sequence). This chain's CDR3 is CASSLGSGPYEQYF. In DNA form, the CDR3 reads TGTGCCAGCAGTCTCGGTAGCGGGCCCTACGAGCAGTACTTC.

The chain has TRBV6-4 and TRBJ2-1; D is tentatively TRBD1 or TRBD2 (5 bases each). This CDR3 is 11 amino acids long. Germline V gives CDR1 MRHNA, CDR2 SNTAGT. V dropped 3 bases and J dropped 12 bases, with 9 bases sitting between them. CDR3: CASSEGRMQFF. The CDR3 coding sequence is TGTGCCAGCAGTGAGGGACGGATGCAGTTCTTC.

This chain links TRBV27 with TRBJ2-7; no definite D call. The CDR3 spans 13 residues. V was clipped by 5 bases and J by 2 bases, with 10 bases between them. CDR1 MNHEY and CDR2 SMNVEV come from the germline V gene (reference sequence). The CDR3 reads CASSPRVTYEQYF. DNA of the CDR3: TGTGCCAGCAGTCCAAGGGTGACCTACGAGCAGTACTTC.

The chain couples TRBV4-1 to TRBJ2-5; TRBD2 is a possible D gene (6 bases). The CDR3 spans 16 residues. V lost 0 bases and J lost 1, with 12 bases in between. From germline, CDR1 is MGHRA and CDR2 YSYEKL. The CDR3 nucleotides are TGCGCCAGCAGCCAAGATTGGCAGGGAGGCCAAGAGACCCAGTACTTC. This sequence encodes CASSQDWQGGQETQYF.

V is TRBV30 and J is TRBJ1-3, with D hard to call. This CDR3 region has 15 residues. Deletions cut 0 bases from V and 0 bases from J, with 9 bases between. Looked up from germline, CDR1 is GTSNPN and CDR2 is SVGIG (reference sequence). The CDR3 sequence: CAWSVKSPSGNTIYF. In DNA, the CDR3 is TGTGCCTGGAGTGTGAAGTCACCCTCTGGAAACACCATATATTTT.

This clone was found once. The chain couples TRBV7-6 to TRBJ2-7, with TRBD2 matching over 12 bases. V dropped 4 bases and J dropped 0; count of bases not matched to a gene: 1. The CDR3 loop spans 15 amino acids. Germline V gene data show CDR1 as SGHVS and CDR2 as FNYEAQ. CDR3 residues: CASSSTSGSSYEQYF. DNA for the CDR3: TGTGCCAGCAGCTCGACTAGCGGGAGCTCCTACGAGCAGTACTTC.

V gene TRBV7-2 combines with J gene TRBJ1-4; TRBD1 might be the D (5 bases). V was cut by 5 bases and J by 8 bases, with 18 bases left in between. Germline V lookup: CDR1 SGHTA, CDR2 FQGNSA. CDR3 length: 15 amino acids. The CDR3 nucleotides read TGTGCCAGCAGCCGTGCAGGCTCAAAGGGGGAAAAACTGTTTTTT. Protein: CASSRAGSKGEKLFF.

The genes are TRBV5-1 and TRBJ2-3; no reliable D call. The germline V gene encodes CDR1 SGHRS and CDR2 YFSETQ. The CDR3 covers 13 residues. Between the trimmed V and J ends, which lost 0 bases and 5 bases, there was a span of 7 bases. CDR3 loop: CASSLGPGDTQYF. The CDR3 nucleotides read TGCGCCAGCAGCTTGGGGCCCGGAGATACGCAGTATTTT.

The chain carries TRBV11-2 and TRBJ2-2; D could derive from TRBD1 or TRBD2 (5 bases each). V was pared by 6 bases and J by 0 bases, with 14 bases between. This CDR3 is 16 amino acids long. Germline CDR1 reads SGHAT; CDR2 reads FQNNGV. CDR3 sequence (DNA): TGTGCCAGCAGGTTGTTGAGGGGCGCGAACACCGGGGAGCTGTTTTTT. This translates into CASRLLRGANTGELFF.

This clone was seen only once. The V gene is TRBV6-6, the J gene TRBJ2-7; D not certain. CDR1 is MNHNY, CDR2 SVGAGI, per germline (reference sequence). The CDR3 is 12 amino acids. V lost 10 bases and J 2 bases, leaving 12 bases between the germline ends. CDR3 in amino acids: CATTTQTYEQYF. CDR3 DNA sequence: TGTGCCACTACAACACAAACCTACGAGCAGTACTTC.

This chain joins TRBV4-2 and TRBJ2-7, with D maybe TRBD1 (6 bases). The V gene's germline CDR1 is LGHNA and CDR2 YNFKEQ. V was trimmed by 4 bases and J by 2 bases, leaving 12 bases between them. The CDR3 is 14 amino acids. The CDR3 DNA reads TGTGCCAGCAGCCGCCTTGAGGGGGCCTACGAGCAGTACTTC. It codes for CASSRLEGAYEQYF.

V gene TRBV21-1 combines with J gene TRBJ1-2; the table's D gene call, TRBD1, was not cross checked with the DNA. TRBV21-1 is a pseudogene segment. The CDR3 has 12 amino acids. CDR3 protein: CASSTYLGGYTF. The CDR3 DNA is TGTGCCAGCAGCACTTACTTGGGCGGCTACACCTTC.

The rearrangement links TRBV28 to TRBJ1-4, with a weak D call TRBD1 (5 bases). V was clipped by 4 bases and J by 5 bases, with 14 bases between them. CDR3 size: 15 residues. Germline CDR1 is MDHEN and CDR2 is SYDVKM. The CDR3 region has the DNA TGTGCCAGCAGTTCCCGGGACGCTTTGAATGAAAAACTGTTTTTT. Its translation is CASSSRDALNEKLFF.

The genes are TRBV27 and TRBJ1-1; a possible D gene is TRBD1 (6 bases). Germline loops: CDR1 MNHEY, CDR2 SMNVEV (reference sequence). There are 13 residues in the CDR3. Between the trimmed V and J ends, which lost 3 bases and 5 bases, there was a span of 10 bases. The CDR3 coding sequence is TGTGCCAGCAGTTTCAAGAGGGGGACTGAAGCTTTCTTT. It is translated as CASSFKRGTEAFF.